Below, one TCR beta chain is given with its context. Original processing methods: Researchers report that nucleated cell counts were estimated from reference gene primer amplification. This table comes from immunoSEQ multiplex PCR, and its TCRdb copy is limited to in-frame clones, with some not included. That table furnishes V, J and clone size, whereas the DNA furnished D and trimming. This sample has more than 25,000 clones, with 90% found just once. This CDR3 is built from 13 residues. In germline, CDR1 is MNHEY, CDR2 SMNVEV (reference sequence). Trimming left V 4 bases short and J 2 bases short, with 8 bases between. These data come from a study of blood T cell repertoires in COVID-19. Study overall: Researchers got acute and convalescent COVID-19 samples from the United States, Italy and Spain.

The TCR was taken from a man aged 70-80 years with active or convalescent COVID-19. The chain carries TRBV27 and TRBJ2-5; D remains unclear. Material: peripheral blood. CDR3 nucleotides: TGTGCCAGCAGTTCTACTCTTCAAGAGACCCAGTACTTC. Amino acids: CASSSTLQETQYF.